This TCR beta chain is from a study of blood T cell repertoires in COVID-19. The ends were cut back, 7 bases at V and 6 bases at J, with 12 bases in the middle. The CDR3 has 12 residues. This table comes from immunoSEQ multiplex PCR, and its TCRdb copy is limited to in-frame clones, with some not included. The sample lists over 350,000 clones, around 89% occurring once. The sample taken for sequencing was PBMCs or T cells enriched from blood (not recorded which). The chain recombines TRBV12-3 or TRBV12-4 with TRBJ1-2, with D tentatively TRBD1 (5 bases). This sequence was found in a woman aged 18-35 years who had recovered from COVID-19. The CDR3 sequence is CASNLGPDGYTF. The CDR3 DNA reads as TGTGCCAGCAACCTGGGGCCGGATGGCTACACCTTC.